The 25 T cell receptor beta chains listed next were all sequenced from one sample in a study of shared clonotypes between healthy human individuals. Profiling relied on immunoSEQ multiplex PCR, and the TCRdb table lists in-frame clones only, not all of them. The repertoire includes 850,000 to 1,100,000 clones, around three quarters of them detected once, and roughly 0.82% sits in the top ten. The sample taken for sequencing was memory CD4+ T cells from PBMCs. As to subset: CD45RA-negative fraction. These receptors were taken from a man in his late teens or twenties in good health. Some clones in this sample may be carry-over from other donors' samples.

This clone was seen a handful of times. V usage is TRBV20-1 and J usage is TRBJ1-1; D gene uncertain. The CDR3 sequence is 11 residues long. CDR1 is DFQATT, CDR2 SNEGSKA, per germline (reference sequence). Trimming removed 3 bases from V and 8 bases from J, with 10 bases in between. This CDR3 reads CSASRREEAFF. The CDR3 coding sequence is TGCAGTGCTAGTCGGCGGGAAGAAGCTTTCTTT.

This chain uses TRBV5-1 with TRBJ2-2; D tentatively fits TRBD1 or TRBD2 (5 bases each). The germline V gene encodes CDR1 SGHRS and CDR2 YFSETQ. V was pared by 3 bases and J by 2 bases, with 20 bases between. The CDR3 covers 18 residues. CDR3 nucleotides: TGCGCCAGCAGCTATTTTCCCGGGACCCGGACCAACACCGGGGAGCTGTTTTTT. This translates into CASSYFPGTRTNTGELFF.

The V and J genes are TRBV2 and TRBJ1-2; D unresolved. The germline CDR1 and CDR2 sequences are SNHLY and FYNNEI. Trimming shortened V by 6 bases and J by 8 bases, and 16 bases separated the two germline ends. The CDR3 runs to 13 residues. CDR3 DNA sequence: TGTGCCAGCAGGCAGGAAGGGCTCAAAGGCTACACCTTC. Its translation: CASRQEGLKGYTF.

The chain combines TRBV2 with TRBJ2-1; D remains ambiguous. V was clipped by 6 bases and J by 9 bases, with 9 bases between them. The V gene's germline CDR1 is SNHLY and CDR2 FYNNEI. CDR3 length: 11 amino acids. CDR3 in amino acids: CASRILGEQFF. CDR3 DNA: TGTGCCAGCAGGATACTGGGTGAGCAGTTCTTC.

This clone was detected only once. The V and J genes are TRBV2 and TRBJ2-5; 8 bases are a match to TRBD1. This CDR3 comprises 15 residues. Losses at the gene ends were 6 bases for V and 4 bases for J; bases not matched to a gene: 10. The germline V gene has CDR1 SNHLY and CDR2 FYNNEI. The CDR3 bases are TGTGCCAGCAGGGGGGGCCGGACAGGGATAGAGACCCAGTACTTC. Amino acid sequence: CASRGGRTGIETQYF.

J is TRBJ2-1 and V is TRBV7-2; possible D gene TRBD2, 5 bases. The CDR3 spans 16 residues. Germline assignment: CDR1 SGHTA and CDR2 FQGNSA. The V gene lost 2 bases and the J gene lost 12 bases, with 23 bases spanning the gap. This CDR3 reads CASSLFRSQSGGGQFF. Here the CDR3 DNA reads TGTGCCAGCAGCTTATTCCGTAGTCAAAGTGGAGGTGGGCAGTTCTTC.

This chain connects TRBV25-1 to TRBJ1-4, with D hard to call. Per germline, CDR1 MGHDK and CDR2 SYGVNS. Trimming stripped 4 bases from V and 8 bases from J, with 11 bases between. This CDR3 spans 13 amino acids. The CDR3 sequence: CASSGDWEEKLFF. In DNA form, the CDR3 reads TGTGCCAGCAGTGGAGACTGGGAGGAAAAACTGTTTTTT.

The chain has TRBV7-8 and TRBJ2-5, with D tentatively TRBD1 (5 bases). In germline, CDR1 is SGHVS, CDR2 FQNEAQ. This CDR3 spans 13 amino acids. Trimming took off 8 bases at V and 4 bases at J, with 14 bases between the two ends. CDR3 loop: CASAAGRIETQYF. Written as DNA, the CDR3 is TGTGCCAGCGCGGCAGGGCGGATAGAGACCCAGTACTTC.

This chain connects TRBV10-3 to TRBJ2-7; the match to TRBD1 covers 10 bases. The CDR3 is made up of 16 amino acids. Germline V gene data show CDR1 as ENHRY and CDR2 as SYGVKD. V lost 5 bases and J lost 3; bases outside the gene matches: 10. For the CDR3, the DNA is TGTGCCATCAGTAGGACAGGGGGTGACTCCCTCTACGAGCAGTACTTC. This codes for CAISRTGGDSLYEQYF.

This clone was detected only once. The gene calls are TRBV7-9 and TRBJ2-3; TRBD1 matches 8 bases. Germline assignment: CDR1 SEHNR and CDR2 FQNEAQ (reference sequence). CDR3 length: 16 residues. Losses at the gene ends were 5 bases for V and 3 bases for J; bases not matched to a gene: 10. CDR3 sequence: CASSQWTGRSTDTQYF. CDR3 coding DNA: TGTGCCAGCAGCCAGTGGACAGGGAGGTCGACAGATACGCAGTATTTT.

The rearrangement uses TRBV15 and TRBJ1-5; no firm D call. V shed 6 bases and J shed 1 base, with 4 bases lying between them. The CDR3 totals 12 residues. Germline V gene lookup returns CDR1 LNHNV and CDR2 YYDKDF (reference sequence). CDR3 residues: CATRRSNQPQHF. The CDR3 nucleotides are TGTGCCACCAGACGCAGCAATCAGCCCCAGCATTTT. Variable domain in full (rest from reference TRBV15 and TRBJ1-5): DAMVIQNPRYQVTQFGKPVTLSCSQTLNHNVMYWYQQKSSQAPKLLFHYYDKDFNNEADTPDNFQSRRPNTSFCFLDIRSPGLGDTAMYLCATRRSNQPQHFGDGTRLSIL.

The J gene is TRBJ2-7, the V gene TRBV11-1; no clear D gene. V lost 5 bases and J lost 3, with 5 bases in between. CDR1 and CDR2 from the germline V gene are SGHAT and FQDESV (reference sequence). This CDR3 has 11 amino acids. CDR3 protein: CASSPGYEQYF. The CDR3, as DNA: TGTGCCAGCAGCCCAGGCTACGAGCAGTACTTC.

The chain links TRBV27 to TRBJ2-7, with 8 bases that match TRBD1. Looked up from germline, CDR1 is MNHEY and CDR2 is SMNVEV (reference sequence). The CDR3 loop spans 14 amino acids. The trim removed 2 bases at V and 4 bases at J, leaving 4 bases unmatched. The CDR3 DNA reads TGTGCCAGCAGTTTAGGGCAGGGGGCATACGAGCAGTACTTC. It encodes CASSLGQGAYEQYF.

The sample holds one count of this clone. This chain uses TRBV30 with TRBJ2-1; 13 bases are shared with TRBD2. Germline V gives CDR1 GTSNPN, CDR2 SVGIG (reference sequence). The CDR3 is made up of 14 amino acids. The V and J ends lost 5 bases and 8 bases, in that order; junction bases with no gene match: 6. CDR3: CAWGRTSGRDEQFF. In nucleotides, the CDR3 is TGTGCCTGGGGGAGGACTAGCGGGAGAGATGAGCAGTTCTTC.

In this sample, this clone turned up a few times. The genes are TRBV7-3 and TRBJ2-7; D remains unclear. The V end was cut by 3 bases, the J end by 6 bases, with 15 bases between. Germline CDR1 is SGHTA and CDR2 is FQGTGA. The CDR3 is made up of 14 amino acids. The CDR3 sequence: CASSLSGGFGEQYF. For the CDR3, the DNA is TGTGCCAGCAGCTTGTCAGGCGGTTTCGGCGAGCAGTACTTC.

This chain connects TRBV5-1 to TRBJ2-6; D is unresolved. Germline V gene sequence: CDR1 SGHRS, CDR2 YFSETQ. This CDR3 has 18 amino acids. Trimming left V 0 bases short and J 0 bases short, with 13 bases between. The CDR3 DNA sequence: TGCGCCAGCAGCTTGGCCTTTTTTGGTGGCTCTGGGGCCAACGTCCTGACTTTC. Amino acid sequence: CASSLAFFGGSGANVLTF. Complete variable domain (other parts from reference TRBV5-1 and TRBJ2-6): KAGVTQTPRYLIKTRGQQVTLSCSPISGHRSVSWYQQTPGQGLQFLFEYFSETQRNKGNFPGRFSGRQFSNSRSEMNVSTLELGDSALYLCASSLAFFGGSGANVLTFGAGSRLTVL.

This chain uses TRBV5-1 with TRBJ1-2; 7 nucleotides line up with TRBD1. The V segment lost 5 bases and the J segment 0 bases; nucleotides outside the gene matches: 10. Germline lookup yields CDR1 SGHRS and CDR2 YFSETQ. This CDR3 is 16 amino acids long. The chain's CDR3 is CASSLQGVPANYGYTF. The CDR3 region has the DNA TGCGCCAGCAGTCTTCAGGGGGTGCCAGCTAACTATGGCTACACCTTC.

This chain connects TRBV5-5 to TRBJ2-5; D is ambiguous. Deletions cut 0 bases from V and 3 bases from J, with 9 bases between. Germline assignment: CDR1 SGHKS and CDR2 YYEKEE (reference sequence). The CDR3 spans 14 residues. In nucleotides, the CDR3 is TGTGCCAGCAGCTTGGGTCAGCTAAAAGAGACCCAGTACTTC. Its protein is CASSLGQLKETQYF.

Note on this clone: A far larger clone lies a single base away; this is likely a read error. The V and J genes are TRBV7-3 and TRBJ1-1; D is possibly TRBD1 (5 bases). Deletions cut 5 bases from V and 1 base from J, with 8 bases between. CDR1 and CDR2 from the germline V gene are SGHTA and FQGTGA. This CDR3 region has 13 residues. The CDR3 DNA follows: TGTGCCAGCAGCCAACAGGAGAACACTGAAGCTTTCTTT. Encoded protein: CASSQQENTEAFF.

The gene calls are TRBV2 and TRBJ2-5; 7 bases line up with TRBD2. The CDR3 sequence is 15 residues long. Germline V gene lookup returns CDR1 SNHLY and CDR2 FYNNEI. Losses at the gene ends were 3 bases for V and 5 bases for J; bases not matched to a gene: 9. Written as DNA, the CDR3 is TGTGCCAGCAGTGATCAGCCGGGAGGAGGGGAGACCCAGTACTTC. Protein product: CASSDQPGGGETQYF.

The rearrangement uses TRBV12-2 and TRBJ2-7; the table's D call TRBD2 went unverified against the DNA. TRBV12-2 is a pseudogene locus. The CDR3 covers 15 residues. CDR3 sequence: CASRPQREGRREQYF. In nucleotides, the CDR3 is TGTGCAAGTCGGCCCCAGCGGGAGGGCAGGCGGGAGCAGTACTTC.

This rearrangement joins TRBV19 to TRBJ2-7, with 13 bases fitting TRBD2. Germline CDR1 and CDR2: LNHDA and SQIVND (reference sequence). This CDR3 region has 16 residues. The junction had 3 bases not matched to a gene; V was cut back by 0 bases and J by 4 bases. The CDR3: CASSIDGTSGIYEQYF. In nucleotides, the CDR3 is TGTGCCAGTAGTATAGACGGGACTAGCGGGATATACGAGCAGTACTTC.

This CDR3 reads CASSAGTSGRAYNEQFF. The CDR3 region has the DNA TGTGCCAGCAGTGCCGGGACTAGCGGGAGGGCATACAATGAGCAGTTCTTC. The genes are TRBV28 and TRBJ2-1; 16 bases match TRBD2. The V gene end was trimmed by 5 bases and the J gene end by 4 bases; junction bases not matched to a gene: 5. The germline CDR1 and CDR2 sequences are MDHEN and SYDVKM. CDR3 length equals 17 residues.

The gene calls are TRBV19 and TRBJ1-1; D is possibly TRBD1 (5 bases). Germline assignment: CDR1 LNHDA and CDR2 SQIVND (reference sequence). The CDR3 extends over 15 amino acids. Trimming removed 3 bases at V and 4 bases at J, with 15 bases between. The CDR3 region is CASSIRPPGTTEAFF. DNA for the CDR3: TGTGCCAGTAGTATCCGGCCCCCCGGGACCACTGAAGCTTTCTTT.

V gene TRBV28 combines with J gene TRBJ2-7; D call uncertain. CDR1 and CDR2 (germline): MDHEN, SYDVKM. Deletions cut 8 bases from V and 2 bases from J, with 16 bases between. This CDR3 is 14 amino acids long. The chain's CDR3 is CASSPLDSTYEQYF. DNA of the CDR3: TGTGCCAGCTCTCCCCTCGACTCTACCTACGAGCAGTACTTC.